Presented here are 6 T cell receptor beta chains from one specimen sequenced in a study of T cell repertoires in cytomegalovirus infection. TCRdb redid the calling of the reads with MiXCR, one entry per CDR3 protein. The sample holds fewer than 1,000,000 distinct CDR3 sequences; roughly 30% are singletons and the top ten take roughly 13%. These receptors have no identified antigens. Sequences were derived from cultured CD8+ T cells from PBMCs, sampled from culture after CMV antigen stimulation. The receptors originated from a human donor in good health (CMV status not recorded). Some clones in this sample may be carry-over from other donors' samples.

This chain joins TRBV6-1 and TRBJ2-7, with D perhaps matching TRBD1 (6 bases). CDR1 is MNHNS, CDR2 SASEGT, per germline. This CDR3 comprises 13 residues. V was cut by 1 base and J by 3 bases, with 7 bases left in between. The CDR3 nucleotides read TGTGCCAGCAGTGAAGGACAGGACTACGAGCAGTACGTC. Its protein is CASSEGQDYEQYV.

Only a few counts were recorded for this clonotype. This sequence joins TRBV12-5 and TRBJ2-4; 7 bases are a match to TRBD1. V was pared by 6 bases and J by 9 bases, with 11 bases of the junction left unmatched. The CDR3 spans 14 residues. CDR1 LGHNT and CDR2 FRNRAP come from the germline V gene. In DNA form, the CDR3 reads TGTGCTAGTGGCCCCGACAGGGCGGGTCGCATTCAGTACTTC. Residues: CASGPDRAGRIQYF.

This clonotype has only a few counts. J is TRBJ2-3 and V is TRBV7-3; perhaps TRBD1 as D (6 bases). V lost 5 bases and J lost 2, with 14 bases in between. The CDR3 sequence is 15 residues long. Germline CDR1 SGHTA, CDR2 FQGTGA. The CDR3 spells CASSLGHFTTDTQYF. CDR3 nucleotide sequence: TGTGCCAGCAGCCTGGGACACTTTACCACAGATACGCAGTATTTT.

The V gene is TRBV6-8, the J gene TRBJ1-2, with D possibly TRBD1 on 5 matching bases. Trimming removed 3 bases at V and 6 bases at J, with 17 bases between. Germline V gives CDR1 MNHGY, CDR2 SAAAGT. This CDR3 has 15 residues. CDR3 coding DNA: TGTGCCAGCAGTTATGGGCAGGGACCATTCCATGGCTACACCTTC. Amino acids: CASSYGQGPFHGYTF.

V usage is TRBV6-5 and J usage is TRBJ1-2, with D possibly TRBD1 on 5 matching bases. The CDR3 length is 16 residues. Germline V CDR1 and CDR2: MNHEY, SVGAGI. The V gene lost 4 bases and the J gene lost 4 bases, with 19 bases spanning the gap. CDR3 loop: CASSSMEGTIFYGYTF. The CDR3 DNA reads as TGTGCCAGCAGTTCTATGGAGGGGACTATCTTCTATGGCTACACCTTC.

The gene calls are TRBV19 and TRBJ2-3; 16 nucleotides agree with TRBD2. Germline V gene data show CDR1 as LNHDA and CDR2 as SQIVND (reference sequence). There are 15 residues in the CDR3. V lost 8 bases, J lost 7 bases, and 6 bases stayed unmatched. The CDR3 is CASWGLAGGMNTQYF. The CDR3 DNA reads as TGTGCCAGTTGGGGACTAGCGGGAGGGATGAATACGCAGTATTTT.